This is a list of T cell receptor beta chains from one sample in a study of vaccination effects on CD4 cells after COVID-19. Which antigens these TCRs recognize remains unknown. Profiled with immunoSEQ multiplex PCR; TCRdb holds only in-frame clones, not every one. Altogether tens of thousands of clones are present, under 70% being singletons, with the ten largest covering approximately 20%. Source: CD4+ T cells from PBMCs cultured with SARS-CoV-2 spike peptides, taken before COVID-19 vaccination. All receptors derive from a human donor who received a COVID-19 vaccine. Both conserved end residues are part of each CDR3. A D gene is named only where the DNA matches it firmly. Expanded clones get a size class; other rows say once, few or many, or leave the size out.

V gene	clone size	J gene	D gene	CDR3 protein	CDR3 DNA
TRBV24-1	-	TRBJ1-2	-	CATSDTTANYGYTF	TGTGCCACCAGTGACACCACCGCTAACTATGGCTACACCTTC
TRBV4-2	-	TRBJ1-6	-	CASSQVEGNSPLHF	TGTGCCAGCAGCCAAGTAGAGGGGAATTCACCCCTCCACTTT
TRBV2	-	TRBJ2-2	-	CASSTGFAGELFF	TGTGCCAGCAGTACAGGGTTCGCCGGGGAGCTGTTTTTT
TRBV3-1/TRBV3-2	-	TRBJ2-4	-	CASSQDGELVGAKNIQYF	TGTGCCAGCAGCCAAGATGGGGAACTAGTCGGGGCGAAAAACATTCAGTACTTC
TRBV5-4	-	TRBJ1-1	-	CASSLEGSRNTEAFF	TGTGCCAGCAGCTTGGAAGGATCTCGGAACACTGAAGCTTTCTTT
TRBV11-3	-	TRBJ2-7	-	CASSQGRSSSYEQYF	TGTGCCAGCAGCCAGGGGCGATCGAGCTCCTACGAGCAGTACTTC
TRBV19	few	TRBJ2-1	-	CASSPRGYNEQFF	TGTGCCAGTAGTCCTCGGGGGTACAATGAGCAGTTCTTC
TRBV28	-	TRBJ1-6	-	CASSLRSSPLHF	TGTGCCAGCAGTTTAAGGAGTTCACCCCTCCACTTT
TRBV29-1	-	TRBJ1-1	TRBD1	CSVAATGGQTEAFF	TGCAGCGTTGCCGCGACAGGGGGTCAAACTGAAGCTTTCTTT
TRBV14	-	TRBJ1-2	-	CASSQGWGSHGYTF	TGTGCCAGCAGCCAAGGATGGGGGTCCCATGGCTACACCTTC
TRBV7-9	-	TRBJ2-1	-	CASSADPGEQFF	TGTGCCAGCAGCGCCGATCCTGGGGAGCAGTTCTTC
TRBV4-1	-	TRBJ2-1	TRBD2	CASSHGERGTYNEQFF	TGCGCCAGCAGCCATGGAGAGCGGGGAACCTACAATGAGCAGTTCTTC
TRBV5-1	-	TRBJ2-1	-	CASSVGTRDLDEQFF	TGCGCCAGCAGCGTCGGGACACGCGACTTGGATGAGCAGTTCTTC
TRBV5-6	few	TRBJ1-3	-	CASSLDRVSGNTIYF	TGTGCCAGCAGCTTGGACAGAGTCTCTGGAAACACCATATATTTT
TRBV20-1	-	TRBJ1-4	-	CSAWRGKLFF	TGCAGTGCCTGGAGAGGAAAACTGTTTTTT
TRBV18	-	TRBJ2-1	TRBD1	CASSLQGARNEQFF	TGTGCCAGCTCACTCCAGGGGGCTCGGAATGAGCAGTTCTTC
TRBV27	-	TRBJ2-1	-	CASSSRPKSSSYNEQFF	TGTGCCAGCAGTTCCCGTCCTAAATCTTCGTCCTACAATGAGCAGTTCTTC
TRBV4-3	-	TRBJ2-3	-	CASSQEGAPGPTDTQYF	TGCGCCAGCAGCCAAGAGGGGGCCCCGGGCCCCACAGATACGCAGTATTTT
TRBV5-1	-	TRBJ1-2	-	CASSPARGYGYTF	TGCGCCAGCAGCCCAGCTCGTGGCTATGGCTACACCTTC
TRBV12-5	-	TRBJ2-3	TRBD1	CASGLGRTGLAADTQYF	TGTGCTAGTGGTTTGGGCCGGACAGGATTGGCAGCAGATACGCAGTATTTT
TRBV5-4	-	TRBJ1-1	-	CASSRAQAVNTEAFF	TGTGCCAGCAGCCGCGCCCAGGCTGTAAACACTGAAGCTTTCTTT
TRBV6-5	-	TRBJ1-6	-	CASSYSGGRNSPLHF	TGTGCCAGCAGTTACTCAGGGGGTCGGAATTCACCCCTCCACTTT
TRBV4-2	-	TRBJ2-1	TRBD2	CASSNGLAGHNEQFF	TGTGCCAGCAGCAATGGACTAGCGGGACACAATGAGCAGTTCTTC
TRBV4-1	-	TRBJ1-1	-	CASSQPYRWALVGTEAFF	TGCGCCAGCAGCCAACCTTACAGATGGGCCCTGGTGGGCACTGAAGCTTTCTTT
TRBV28	once	TRBJ1-1	-	CASSLSTERAFF	TGTGCCAGCAGTTTGTCGACAGAGAGAGCTTTCTTT
TRBV2	-	TRBJ1-6	-	CASNPYTGQSLHF	TGTGCCAGCAATCCCTATACGGGACAAAGTCTCCACTTT
TRBV12-3/TRBV12-4	-	TRBJ2-5	-	CASSFGIEKTQYF	TGTGCCAGCAGTTTCGGAATAGAAAAGACCCAGTACTTC
TRBV27	-	TRBJ2-1	-	CASKRVGSYNEQFF	TGTGCCAGCAAAAGGGTTGGCTCCTACAATGAGCAGTTCTTC
TRBV28	-	TRBJ1-4	-	CASLGWALTGKLFF	TGTGCCAGCCTTGGGTGGGCTTTGACGGGAAAACTGTTTTTT
TRBV2	-	TRBJ1-6	-	CASSDIPGSSYNSPLHF	TGTGCCAGCAGTGATATCCCAGGCAGCTCCTATAATTCACCCCTCCACTTT
TRBV30	-	TRBJ2-5	-	CAWSVQTHSRPQETQYF	TGTGCCTGGAGTGTACAAACCCATAGCAGGCCCCAAGAGACCCAGTACTTC
TRBV29-1	-	TRBJ1-1	-	CSVETNRVLNTEAFF	TGCAGCGTTGAAACCAACAGGGTTCTGAACACTGAAGCTTTCTTT
TRBV19	-	TRBJ2-4	-	CASSIRDSGDIQYF	TGTGCCAGTAGTATAAGAGACAGTGGGGACATTCAGTACTTC
TRBV30	-	TRBJ1-3	TRBD1	CAWRDTGAGNTIYF	TGTGCCTGGAGAGACACAGGGGCAGGAAACACCATATATTTT
TRBV30	few	TRBJ1-2	-	CAWSLAGRNGYTF	TGTGCCTGGAGTTTAGCAGGGAGAAATGGCTACACCTTC
TRBV28	once	TRBJ2-7	-	CASSLLSAEPSYEQYF	TGTGCCAGCAGTTTGCTTAGCGCCGAGCCCTCCTACGAGCAGTACTTC
TRBV30	-	TRBJ2-3	-	CAWSVKGTDTQYF	TGTGCCTGGAGTGTAAAGGGCACAGATACGCAGTATTTT
TRBV27	-	TRBJ1-1	-	CASSSRLNTEAFF	TGTGCCAGCAGTTCAAGATTGAACACTGAAGCTTTCTTT
TRBV4-2	-	TRBJ1-2	-	CASSQDLQVYGYTF	TGTGCCAGCAGCCAAGATCTCCAGGTATATGGCTACACCTTC
TRBV21-1	-	TRBJ1-6	-	CASPRTGKTNNNSPLHF	TGTGCCAGCCCTCGGACAGGGAAAACGAACAATAATTCACCCCTCCACTTT
TRBV7-9	-	TRBJ1-2	-	CASSLGGDGYTF	TGTGCCAGCAGCTTAGGCGGAGATGGCTACACCTTC
TRBV6-6	-	TRBJ1-1	-	CASMRRIEAFF	TGTGCCAGCATGAGACGGATTGAAGCTTTCTTT
TRBV6-2/TRBV6-3	-	TRBJ2-1	-	CASSYRGNEQFF	TGTGCCAGCAGTTACAGGGGCAATGAGCAGTTCTTC
TRBV6-5	-	TRBJ1-2	-	CASSPRGGAWGYTF	TGTGCCAGCAGTCCTCGAGGGGGGGCGTGGGGCTACACCTTC
TRBV7-2	-	TRBJ2-1	-	CASSPGRETYNEQFF	TGTGCCAGCAGCCCAGGTCGGGAAACCTACAATGAGCAGTTCTTC
TRBV7-9	-	TRBJ2-1	TRBD2	CASSSTVKGSGFNNEQFF	TGTGCCAGCAGCTCGACGGTAAAGGGTAGCGGGTTCAACAATGAGCAGTTCTTC
TRBV5-1	-	TRBJ1-2	-	CASSGTERNGYTF	TGCGCCAGCAGCGGGACCGAGAGGAATGGCTACACCTTC
TRBV20-1	-	TRBJ2-3	TRBD2	CSASEGTSGSTDTQYF	TGCAGTGCTAGTGAAGGGACTAGCGGTAGCACAGATACGCAGTATTTT
TRBV2	-	TRBJ1-2	-	CASSVKQYYGYTF	TGTGCCAGCAGTGTAAAACAGTACTATGGCTACACCTTC
TRBV11-3	-	TRBJ2-2	TRBD2	CASSLGASGGAGELFF	TGTGCCAGCAGCTTAGGGGCCAGCGGGGGGGCCGGGGAGCTGTTTTTT